These 14 T cell receptor beta chains were all obtained from the same sample, sequenced in a study of identical twins. TCRdb independently ran MiXCR on the 5' RACE reads; one entry per CDR3 protein. The sample lists 1.5 million to 2 million distinct CDR3 sequences, around a third occurring once. Sequencing was carried out using cord blood. The receptors originated from a newborn girl in good health.

The gene calls are TRBV12-3 or TRBV12-4 and TRBJ2-7; D is unresolved. Trimming shortened V by 5 bases and J by 4 bases, and 12 bases separated the two germline ends. The CDR3 extends over 13 amino acids. DNA of the CDR3: TGTGCCAGCAGTGCCCGACCGCCGTACGAGCAGTACTTC. As protein: CASSARPPYEQYF.

This clonotype has just a few counts. V and J are TRBV6-1 and TRBJ1-1, with D unclear. The CDR3 spans 14 residues. V was pared by 7 bases and J by 8 bases, with 20 bases between. Germline CDR1 MNHNS, CDR2 SASEGT. CDR3 nucleotide sequence: TGTGCCAGCATTCCCCCCCGCGGGTGGGCGGAAGCTTTCTTT. As protein: CASIPPRGWAEAFF.

The V call is TRBV6-5, the J call TRBJ2-2, with 8 bases matching TRBD2. This CDR3 has 17 amino acids. Germline values: CDR1 MNHEY, CDR2 SVGAGI. V lost 0 bases and J lost 4; bases outside the gene matches: 7. The CDR3 sequence: CASSYSISGASTGELFF. The CDR3 DNA reads as TGTGCCAGCAGTTACTCGATTAGCGGGGCCTCCACCGGGGAGCTGTTTTTT.

The chain is built from TRBV29-1 and TRBJ1-2, with 8 bases lining up with TRBD1. Germline V gene sequence: CDR1 SQVTM, CDR2 ANQGSEA. V shed 4 bases and J 8 bases; nucleotides not matched to a gene: 9. The CDR3 consists of 13 residues. In DNA form, the CDR3 reads TGCAGCGTTGTCCCCTTCCCAGGGGGCGGCTACACCTTC. Protein sequence: CSVVPFPGGGYTF.

V gene TRBV28 combines with J gene TRBJ2-7; 8 bases map to TRBD1. The CDR3 runs 14 residues. Germline V gene data show CDR1 as MDHEN and CDR2 as SYDVKM. Germline trimming cut 5 bases from V and 7 bases from J; bases unmatched to any gene: 10. The CDR3 DNA follows: TGTGCCAGCAGTGGACAGGGTTCGGAGGGGGAGCAGTACTTC. Encoded protein: CASSGQGSEGEQYF.

The CDR3 here is CSARGSTTSYNEQFF. The CDR3 nucleotides read TGCAGTGCTAGAGGCTCAACAACAAGCTACAATGAGCAGTTCTTC. The chain carries TRBV20-1 and TRBJ2-1; D unresolved. Trimming shortened V by 1 base and J by 3 bases, and 13 bases separated the two germline ends. The germline V gene has CDR1 DFQATT and CDR2 SNEGSKA (reference sequence). The CDR3 has 15 amino acids.

The CDR3 reads CASSQVLLRQGYYEQYF. The CDR3 DNA reads as TGTGCCAGCAGCCAAGTTTTGCTTCGACAAGGATACTACGAGCAGTACTTC. The chain employs TRBV3-1 and TRBJ2-7; D is uncertain. Germline values: CDR1 LGHDT, CDR2 YNNKEL (reference sequence). The CDR3 loop spans 17 amino acids. Trimming removed 1 base from V and 3 bases from J, with 19 bases in between.

In this sample, this clonotype turned up a few times. This chain uses TRBV29-1 with TRBJ2-7, with TRBD1 matching over 7 bases. V gave up 2 bases and J gave up 0 bases; unmatched junction bases: 7. There are 15 residues in the CDR3. Germline assignment: CDR1 SQVTM and CDR2 ANQGSEA. The CDR3 DNA reads TGCAGCGTTGAAAAAGGGTCAGGGGGCTCCTACGAGCAGTACTTC. Its protein is CSVEKGSGGSYEQYF.

The chain links TRBV25-1 to TRBJ2-7; 8 bases map to TRBD1. Unmatched junction bases numbered 6, after V lost 2 bases and J lost 0 bases. Germline assignment: CDR1 MGHDK and CDR2 SYGVNS. The CDR3 runs to 16 residues. The CDR3: CASSEEWDRSSYEQYF. CDR3 bases: TGTGCCAGCAGTGAAGAATGGGACAGGAGCTCCTACGAGCAGTACTTC.

This clonotype was counted a few times. The V call is TRBV27, the J call TRBJ2-7; the match to TRBD1 covers 7 bases. CDR1 is MNHEY, CDR2 SMNVEV, per germline (reference sequence). This CDR3 is built from 14 residues. With 6 bases clipped from V and 6 bases from J, the junction kept 11 bases outside the gene matches. CDR3 DNA: TGTGCCAGCAGCCCCTCCGACAGGGATGGCGAGCAGTACTTC. This encodes CASSPSDRDGEQYF.

This clonotype occurred many times. The chain joins TRBV27 to TRBJ2-3; the D gene is possibly TRBD1 (5 bases). The CDR3 extends over 13 amino acids. Deletions cut 6 bases from V and 3 bases from J, with 10 bases between. In germline, CDR1 is MNHEY, CDR2 SMNVEV (reference sequence). The CDR3 DNA sequence: TGTGCCAGCAGAGCCCAGGGTACAGATACGCAGTATTTT. It translates to CASRAQGTDTQYF.

This clonotype has only one observation. The chain has TRBV24-1 and TRBJ2-2, with TRBD1 matching 8 bases. Looked up from germline, CDR1 is KGHDR and CDR2 is SFDVKD. This CDR3 is 16 amino acids long. V gave up 7 bases and J gave up 5 bases; unmatched junction bases: 11. DNA of the CDR3: TGTGCCACCAGAGAATCCGGGACAGGTACTACCGGGGAGCTGTTTTTT. It codes for CATRESGTGTTGELFF.

The chain has TRBV29-1 and TRBJ2-5; D unclear. CDR3 length equals 14 residues. The germline V gene encodes CDR1 SQVTM and CDR2 ANQGSEA. Trimming pared 4 bases from V and 3 bases from J, leaving 15 bases between. The DNA for the CDR3 is TGCAGCGTTGGCTCGTGTCGGGTAAAAGAGACCCAGTACTTC. This translates into CSVGSCRVKETQYF. Combining the CDR3 with reference TRBV29-1 and TRBJ2-5 gives the whole variable domain SAVISQKPSRDICQRGTSLTIQCQVDSQVTMMFWYRQQPGQSLTLIATANQGSEATYESGFVIDKFPISRPNLTFSTLTVSNMSPEDSSIYLCSVGSCRVKETQYFGPGTRLLVL.

The chain carries TRBV5-1 and TRBJ2-5; the D gene is possibly TRBD2 (6 bases). V was clipped by 4 bases and J by 12 bases, with 16 bases between them. Germline loops: CDR1 SGHRS, CDR2 YFSETQ. The CDR3 extends over 12 amino acids. CDR3 amino acids: CASSPEGRKEYF. CDR3 coding DNA: TGCGCCAGCAGCCCCGAGGGGAGGAAGGAGTACTTC.